This T cell receptor (beta chain) was profiled in a study of blood T cells in healthy people across ages. Study-wide points: With unsorted PBMCs, a conclusive comparison of naive versus antigen-experienced cells was not possible. Nothing was known about donor CMV status, and this possibly confounded expanded clonotype changes.

Primers used in a second PCR of roughly 7 to 11 cycles were a sample-barcoded 5' primer and a J-beta primer mix. Carrying 12 random nucleotides, a template-switch adaptor labeled each individual cDNA molecule. Each CDR3 protein is one row after TCRdb ran MiXCR on the 5' RACE reads. Among under 750,000 distinct CDR3 sequences listed, around 50% were seen once. Comment on this clonotype: Its specificity is not known.

V was shortened by 5 bases and J by 6 bases, with 10 bases between the two germline ends. Per germline, CDR1 MNHNY and CDR2 SVGAGI (reference sequence). The CDR3 is made up of 13 amino acids. The gene calls are TRBV6-6 and TRBJ2-2; a weak D match, TRBD2 (6 bases). Input material: blood. The sequence derives from a man older than 75 in good health. The CDR3 DNA is TGTGCCAGCAGTACCATAGCGGCCGGGGAGCTGTTTTTT. Residues: CASSTIAAGELFF.